This T cell receptor (beta chain) was recorded in a study of response to subunit inactivated influenza vaccine. Overall study results and limits: Every seasonal influenza vaccination brings in few new T cells, the authors suggested.

Germline-derived CDR1 and CDR2 are KGHSH and LQKENI. V was cut by 3 bases and J by 0 bases, with 27 bases left in between. This CDR3 region has 22 residues. TCRdb redid the calling of the RT-PCR reads with MiXCR, one entry per CDR3 protein. The top ten clones hold 10% of a sample with 550,000 to 650,000 distinct CDR3 sequences, over 9.5% of them seen once. About this clonotype: Its antigen is undetermined.

The specimen comprised PBMCs from blood, sampled on the day of vaccination. This chain links TRBV18 with TRBJ2-6; a possible D gene is TRBD1 (7 bases). This TCR came from a man aged 45-60 years who received an inactivated influenza vaccine. The CDR3 DNA follows: TGTGCCAGCTCACCTCCAGGGGGGCATATTCCTCAATTAATCTCTGGGGCCAACGTCCTGACTTTC. Its translation is CASSPPGGHIPQLISGANVLTF.